These 11 T cell receptor beta chains were all obtained from the same sample, sequenced in a study of cytomegalovirus exposure and HLA in healthy donors. Using immunoSEQ multiplex PCR, the repertoire was profiled, and TCRdb retains in-frame clones only, with some absent. Among approximately 160,000 clones, under 95% were seen once, and the ten largest hold roughly 3%. Sequencing used PBMCs. Receptors originate from a young woman in good health and CMV-seropositive.

This chain joins TRBV28 and TRBJ2-4; D perhaps matches TRBD2 (5 bases). The germline V gene encodes CDR1 MDHEN and CDR2 SYDVKM. The CDR3 length is 19 residues. V lost 2 bases and J 1 base, leaving 21 bases between the germline ends. The CDR3 region is CASSLRTGRTFGAKNIQYF. In nucleotides, the CDR3 is TGTGCCAGCAGTTTAAGGACGGGAAGAACCTTTGGGGCCAAAAACATTCAGTACTTC.

The chain couples TRBV5-1 to TRBJ2-2, with D perhaps TRBD2 (6 bases). The V and J ends lost 7 bases and 1 base respectively, with 11 bases between them. Per the germline V gene, CDR1 is SGHRS and CDR2 is YFSETQ. This CDR3 contains 14 residues. The CDR3: CASGGTGNTGELFF. DNA of the CDR3: TGCGCCAGCGGCGGGACGGGGAACACCGGGGAGCTGTTTTTT.

This clone was observed once. The chain combines TRBV5-4 with TRBJ2-5; 12 nucleotides align to TRBD2. The CDR3 is made up of 19 amino acids. Germline values: CDR1 SGHNT, CDR2 YYREEE (reference sequence). J lost 4 bases, V lost 1 base, and 14 bases had no gene match. CDR3 DNA: TGTGCCAGCAGCTTGCCAGGACTAGCGGGAAAGGATGGGCGAGAGACCCAGTACTTC. Its protein product is CASSLPGLAGKDGRETQYF.

The V and J genes are TRBV2 and TRBJ1-2, with D perhaps TRBD1 (5 bases). Trimming left V 3 bases short and J 8 bases short, with 16 bases between. The germline gives CDR1 SNHLY, CDR2 FYNNEI. The CDR3 runs to 14 residues. CDR3 bases: TGTGCCAGCAGTGACGTGTGGGGCGGTCGCGGCTACACCTTC. Translating it yields CASSDVWGGRGYTF.

The rearrangement links TRBV19 to TRBJ1-1; unclear D gene. Germline CDR1 LNHDA, CDR2 SQIVND (reference sequence). The V end was cut by 3 bases, the J end by 6 bases, with 11 bases between. This CDR3 comprises 13 residues. CDR3 region: CASSIGLRAEAFF. CDR3 DNA: TGTGCCAGTAGTATCGGGTTACGGGCTGAAGCTTTCTTT.

This chain joins TRBV28 and TRBJ2-1; 9 bases match TRBD1. The CDR3 consists of 15 residues. V gave up 1 base and J gave up 5 bases; unmatched junction bases: 3. From germline, CDR1 is MDHEN and CDR2 SYDVKM. CDR3 in DNA: TGTGCCAGCAGTTTATTGGGACAGGGCAACAATGAGCAGTTCTTC. This codes for CASSLLGQGNNEQFF.

V gene TRBV7-2 combines with J gene TRBJ2-7, with D uncertain. Trimming stripped 1 base from V and 2 bases from J, with 6 bases between. There are 13 residues in the CDR3. The V gene's germline CDR1 is SGHTA and CDR2 FQGNSA. CDR3 nucleotide sequence: TGTGCCAGCAGCTTAGATTCTGCCTACGAGCAGTACTTC. Its protein is CASSLDSAYEQYF. The whole variable domain, filled in from reference TRBV7-2 and TRBJ2-7, reads GAGVSQSPSNKVTEKGKDVELRCDPISGHTALYWYRQSLGQGLEFLIYFQGNSAPDKSGLPSDRFSAERTGGSVSTLTIQRTQQEDSAVYLCASSLDSAYEQYFGPGTRLTVT.

The chain uses TRBV28 and TRBJ1-1; D is possibly TRBD1 (6 bases). The CDR3 runs to 14 residues. The V gene lost 6 bases and the J gene lost 0 bases, with 11 bases spanning the gap. The germline V gene has CDR1 MDHEN and CDR2 SYDVKM. DNA for the CDR3: TGTGCCAGCAGACAGGGATGGGTGAACACTGAAGCTTTCTTT. This codes for CASRQGWVNTEAFF.

The chain couples TRBV19 to TRBJ2-5; possible D gene TRBD2, 6 bases. Germline CDR1 and CDR2: LNHDA and SQIVND (reference sequence). This CDR3 has 14 residues. Trimming shortened V by 3 bases and J by 1 base, and 9 bases separated the two germline ends. The CDR3 protein is CASSISSAQETQYF. The CDR3 DNA is TGTGCCAGTAGTATCTCTAGCGCCCAAGAGACCCAGTACTTC.

J is TRBJ2-2 and V is TRBV5-1, with 8 bases lining up with TRBD2. Germline V gene lookup returns CDR1 SGHRS and CDR2 YFSETQ. There are 14 residues in the CDR3. The junction had 2 bases not matched to a gene; V was cut back by 5 bases and J by 2 bases. This chain's CDR3 is CASSSGTNTGELFF. The CDR3 DNA is TGCGCCAGCAGTAGCGGGACTAACACCGGGGAGCTGTTTTTT. Looking up the rest from reference TRBV5-1 and TRBJ2-2 gives the full variable domain: KAGVTQTPRYLIKTRGQQVTLSCSPISGHRSVSWYQQTPGQGLQFLFEYFSETQRNKGNFPGRFSGRQFSNSRSEMNVSTLELGDSALYLCASSSGTNTGELFFGEGSRLTVL.

The V and J genes are TRBV5-6 and TRBJ2-7, with TRBD2 as a possible D gene (6 bases). The CDR3 is 13 residues long. Germline V lookup: CDR1 SGHDT, CDR2 YYEEEE. V lost 0 bases, J lost 4 bases, and 8 bases lay in between. CDR3: CASSLGGIYEQYF. The DNA for the CDR3 is TGTGCCAGCAGCTTGGGCGGGATTTACGAGCAGTACTTC.